This passage covers 21 T cell receptor beta chains from one sample sequenced in a study of technical replicates of blood from a few donors (dated by TCRdb to 2016 to 2017). Libraries were made using the immunoSEQ multiplex PCR assay. TCRdb retrieved this table from immuneACCESS and kept in-frame rearrangements only. Not all clones are present; in checked studies, unresolved V genes account for under half, and no reason is known for the remainder. Present in this sample are some 74,000 clones, 80% to 95% of which were seen just once. Of the sample, roughly 0.33% falls within the top ten clones. The sequencing sample was made of T cells isolated from PBMCs. The receptors come from a human donor in good health.

The chain is built from TRBV18 and TRBJ2-3, with 9 bases aligning to TRBD1. This CDR3 has 12 amino acids. The V gene's germline CDR1 is KGHSH and CDR2 LQKENI. V shed 6 bases and J 5 bases; nucleotides not matched to a gene: 0. The DNA of the CDR3 is TGTGCCAGCTCGACAGGGGGAGATACGCAGTATTTT. Protein: CASSTGGDTQYF.

The genes are TRBV9 and TRBJ2-5; 11 bases align to TRBD2. In germline, CDR1 is SGDLS, CDR2 YYNGEE. With 1 base clipped from V and 6 bases from J, the junction kept 8 bases outside the gene matches. This CDR3 comprises 16 residues. CDR3 nucleotide sequence: TGTGCCAGCAGCGTAAGCGGGACTAGCGGTTTTCAGACCCAGTACTTC. This translates into CASSVSGTSGFQTQYF.

The chain employs TRBV9 and TRBJ1-2; D is unclear. V was shortened by 0 bases and J by 10 bases, with 16 bases between the two germline ends. The V gene's germline CDR1 is SGDLS and CDR2 YYNGEE. The CDR3 spans 14 residues. As DNA, the CDR3 is TGTGCCAGCAGCGTAGCTGACGTTATGATAGCCTACACCTTC. Amino acids: CASSVADVMIAYTF.

The CDR3 nucleotides read TGCGCCAGCAGCTTGGGGACAGGGACGGAGCAGTACTTC. Protein product: CASSLGTGTEQYF. V gene TRBV5-1 combines with J gene TRBJ2-7, with 8 bases aligning to TRBD1. CDR3 length: 13 residues. The V and J ends lost 0 bases and 7 bases, in that order; junction bases with no gene match: 3. The germline V gene has CDR1 SGHRS and CDR2 YFSETQ.

The rearrangement uses TRBV28 and TRBJ1-1; 11 nucleotides match TRBD1. V lost 3 bases and J lost 1; bases outside the gene matches: 7. Germline lookup yields CDR1 MDHEN and CDR2 SYDVKM. CDR3 size: 17 residues. CDR3 in amino acids: CASSFWTGGAGNTEAFF. CDR3 in DNA: TGTGCCAGCAGTTTTTGGACAGGGGGCGCGGGGAACACTGAAGCTTTCTTT.

The chain is built from TRBV2 and TRBJ1-2; TRBD1 is a possible D gene (6 bases). CDR3 length: 14 amino acids. V was pared by 7 bases and J by 1 base, with 13 bases between. Germline values: CDR1 SNHLY, CDR2 FYNNEI. Here the CDR3 DNA reads TGTGCCAGCATCAGGACAGACCTTAACTATGGCTACACCTTC. This translates into CASIRTDLNYGYTF.

This chain uses TRBV29-1 with TRBJ2-1; TRBD2 agrees at 7 bases. There are 15 residues in the CDR3. Germline CDR1 and CDR2: SQVTM and ANQGSEA. V trimming: 6 bases; J trimming: 6 bases; junction bases outside the gene matches: 14. The CDR3 DNA reads as TGCAGCGTCGTAAACCCCAGGCGGGAGAGCAATGAGCAGTTCTTC. This sequence encodes CSVVNPRRESNEQFF.

The chain has TRBV29-1 and TRBJ1-2; maybe TRBD1 (6 bases). Germline V gene lookup returns CDR1 SQVTM and CDR2 ANQGSEA. The V end lost 6 bases, the J end lost 3 bases, and 14 bases lay between the germline ends. The CDR3 is made up of 13 amino acids. The CDR3 here is CSVETGRDYGYTF. The CDR3 DNA reads as TGCAGCGTGGAGACAGGAAGAGACTATGGCTACACCTTC.

The J gene is TRBJ2-7, the V gene TRBV10-3; 9 positions agree with TRBD1. With V trimmed by 6 bases and J by 5 bases, 8 bases remained unmatched. The CDR3 has 14 residues. Germline V lookup: CDR1 ENHRY, CDR2 SYGVKD. Written as DNA, the CDR3 is TGTGCCATCAGCCCGGGACAGGGTCTCGACGAGCAGTACTTC. Encoded protein: CAISPGQGLDEQYF.

The chain is built from TRBV19 and TRBJ2-1, with D unclear. Trimming shortened V by 5 bases and J by 1 base, and 6 bases separated the two germline ends. The germline V gene encodes CDR1 LNHDA and CDR2 SQIVND (reference sequence). The CDR3 runs 13 residues. CDR3 amino acids: CASSSRSYNEQFF. CDR3 bases: TGTGCCAGTAGTTCGAGGTCCTACAATGAGCAGTTCTTC.

The chain is built from TRBV27 and TRBJ2-7; 7 bases agree with TRBD2. The CDR3 runs to 14 residues. CDR1 is MNHEY, CDR2 SMNVEV, per germline (reference sequence). After removal of 7 bases from V and 4 bases from J, the junction contained 10 bases not matched to a gene. CDR3 amino acids: CASNRGGNGYEQYF. CDR3 nucleotide sequence: TGTGCCAGCAACCGCGGGGGTAACGGATACGAGCAGTACTTC.

This clone was counted a single time. The CDR3 DNA reads TGTGCCATCAGTGAGTCTAATCAGGGGGCTAACATTCAGTACTTC. Translating gives CAISESNQGANIQYF. The chain has TRBV10-3 and TRBJ2-4; 8 bases match TRBD1. Germline loops: CDR1 ENHRY, CDR2 SYGVKD. V shed 0 bases, J shed 7 bases, and the junction held 5 bases outside the gene matches. There are 15 residues in the CDR3.

This chain connects TRBV6-4 to TRBJ2-1, with TRBD2 matching 8 bases. Germline lookup yields CDR1 MRHNA and CDR2 SNTAGT. V shed 1 base, J shed 3 bases, and the junction held 2 bases outside the gene matches. The CDR3 contains 15 residues. CDR3 sequence: CASSDWAGGYNEQFF. Written as DNA, the CDR3 is TGTGCCAGCAGTGACTGGGCGGGAGGCTACAATGAGCAGTTCTTC.

The chain uses TRBV7-2 and TRBJ1-4; D is unresolved. Germline V CDR1 and CDR2: SGHTA, FQGNSA. This CDR3 region has 18 residues. V lost 3 bases, J lost 0 bases, and 17 bases lay in between. The CDR3 sequence: CASSFLPPLGATNEKLFF. For the CDR3, the DNA is TGTGCCAGCAGCTTCCTACCACCGTTGGGAGCAACTAATGAAAAACTGTTTTTT.

V is TRBV27 and J is TRBJ1-1; tentative D call: TRBD1 (5 bases). Germline V gene lookup returns CDR1 MNHEY and CDR2 SMNVEV (reference sequence). CDR3 length: 13 amino acids. V was shortened by 5 bases and J by 3 bases, with 10 bases between the two germline ends. CDR3 residues: CASSPGGYTEAFF. CDR3 bases: TGTGCCAGCAGTCCCGGGGGGTACACTGAAGCTTTCTTT.

The chain uses TRBV4-1 and TRBJ2-7; TRBD1 matches 9 bases. After removal of 4 bases from V and 5 bases from J, the junction contained 12 bases not matched to a gene. The germline CDR1 and CDR2 sequences are MGHRA and YSYEKL. The CDR3 is 16 residues long. In DNA form, the CDR3 reads TGCGCCAGCAGCCGTCTTCCGGGACAGGGTCTCCACGAGCAGTACTTC. Translation: CASSRLPGQGLHEQYF.

The chain has TRBV4-1 and TRBJ1-4, with D possibly being TRBD1 (5 bases). V lost 0 bases and J 8 bases, leaving 16 bases between the germline ends. The germline V gene encodes CDR1 MGHRA and CDR2 YSYEKL. This CDR3 comprises 16 residues. The CDR3 sequence: CASSQDLQGAREKLFF. The CDR3 DNA reads TGCGCCAGCAGCCAAGATCTTCAAGGGGCTCGAGAAAAACTGTTTTTT.

The chain couples TRBV2 to TRBJ1-2, with unresolved D. V was cut by 8 bases and J by 5 bases, with 18 bases left in between. Germline V CDR1 and CDR2: SNHLY, FYNNEI. The CDR3 contains 14 residues. The CDR3 DNA reads as TGTGCCAGCTTACAGCCGACACAGTGGTATGGCTACACCTTC. Translating gives CASLQPTQWYGYTF.

This clone was recorded a few times. This chain links TRBV10-1 with TRBJ2-7; D perhaps matches TRBD1 (5 bases). The V end lost 3 bases, the J end lost 6 bases, and 9 bases lay between the germline ends. Germline CDR1 WNHNN, CDR2 SYGVQD (reference sequence). The CDR3 length is 12 residues. The CDR3: CASSESRAEQYF. CDR3 nucleotides: TGCGCCAGCAGTGAATCCAGGGCCGAGCAGTACTTC.

This clone has only a few counts. The chain has TRBV5-6 and TRBJ1-3, with 7 positions matching TRBD1. Trimming removed 3 bases from V and 0 bases from J; junction bases left unmatched: 12. The CDR3 has 18 residues. CDR1 and CDR2 (germline): SGHDT, YYEEEE. The CDR3 DNA sequence: TGTGCCAGCAGCTCAGTGTGGGACAGCGATTACTCTGGAAACACCATATATTTT. Protein product: CASSSVWDSDYSGNTIYF.

The V gene is TRBV19, the J gene TRBJ1-2, with D maybe TRBD1 (5 bases). Germline loops: CDR1 LNHDA, CDR2 SQIVND (reference sequence). The CDR3 totals 13 residues. V dropped 8 bases and J dropped 5 bases, with 15 bases sitting between them. The CDR3 sequence: CASFYGAGYGYTF. CDR3 bases: TGTGCCAGTTTTTATGGGGCAGGTTATGGCTACACCTTC.